The entry below describes one TCR beta chain. Its antigen is not known. The method was immunoSEQ multiplex PCR; TCRdb's version includes in-frame clones alone and lacks a portion of them. The repertoire consists of nearly 100,000 clones, with about 88% occurring once and the leading ten covering over 2.5%. The data were obtained in a study of T cell responses to AZD1222 COVID-19 vaccine. Study-wide background: Both about-4-week and about-12-week second-dose recipients were combined. Notes on the study in general: Spike-wide vaccine-associated CD4 TCRs dominated at 160-218 and 743-854. There were repertoire samples only from the period after the peak T cell response. Reports indicate that nearly half of spike-specific TCRs are directed at unmutated variant regions.

V was clipped by 5 bases and J by 3 bases, with 14 bases between them. The CDR3 spans 15 residues. Per the germline V gene, CDR1 is SGDLS and CDR2 is YYNGEE. The chain links TRBV9 to TRBJ1-4; no reliable D call. The clonotype comes from an adult in good health. The sample was peripheral blood, taken on day 0 of AZD1222 vaccination. For the CDR3, the DNA is TGTGCCAGCAGTCCCTTCGTAGGGTCTAATGAAAAACTGTTTTTT. As protein: CASSPFVGSNEKLFF.